This T cell receptor (beta chain) was sequenced for a study of shared clonotypes between healthy human individuals. The CDR3 totals 16 residues. Germline lookup yields CDR1 SGHRS and CDR2 YFSETQ. V dropped 5 bases and J dropped 6 bases, with 20 bases sitting between them. In replicate PCRs of sorted subsets, around 0.2 ug DNA, some 28,000 T cell genomes, was used. Profiled with immunoSEQ multiplex PCR; TCRdb holds only in-frame clones, not every one. Among fewer than 850,000 clones, 72% were seen once, and the ten largest hold 1.8%. Sequencing was carried out using memory CD4+ T cells sorted from blood. This sample's subset: CD45RA-negative fraction. The J gene is TRBJ2-2, the V gene TRBV5-1; TRBD1 is a possible D gene (6 bases). The receptor comes from a woman aged 25 to 39 in good health. CDR3 DNA: TGCGCCAGCAGTTCGGACAGTACGAATTGGGCCGGGGAGCTGTTTTTT. Translating gives CASSSDSTNWAGELFF.